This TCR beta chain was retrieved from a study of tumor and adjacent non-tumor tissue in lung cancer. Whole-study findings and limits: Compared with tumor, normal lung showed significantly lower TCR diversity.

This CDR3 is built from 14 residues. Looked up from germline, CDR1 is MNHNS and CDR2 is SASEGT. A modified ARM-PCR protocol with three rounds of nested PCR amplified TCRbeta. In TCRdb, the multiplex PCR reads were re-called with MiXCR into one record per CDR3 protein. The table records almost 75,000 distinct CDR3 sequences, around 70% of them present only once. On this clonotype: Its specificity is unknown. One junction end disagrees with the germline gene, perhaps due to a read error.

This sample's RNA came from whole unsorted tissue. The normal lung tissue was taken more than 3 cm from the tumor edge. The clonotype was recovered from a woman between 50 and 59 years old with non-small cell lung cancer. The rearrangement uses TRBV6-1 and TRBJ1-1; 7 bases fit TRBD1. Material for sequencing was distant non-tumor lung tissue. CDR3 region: CASSADRAHTEAFF. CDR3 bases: TGTGCCAGCAGTGCTGACAGGGCGCACACTGAAGCCTTCTTT.